Listed here are 17 T cell receptor beta chains from one sample, sequenced in a study (dated by TCRdb to about 2015). Library preparation used 5' RACE. Sequencer: Illumina MiSeq. TCRdb ran its own pipeline on the public reads, namely fastp trimming at Q25 and MiXCR clone calling, and kept in-frame beta chains. CDR3 protein duplicates are merged, each entry listing the most common genes and DNA. This sample holds under 45,000 distinct CDR3 sequences; approximately 30% were observed only once. The top ten hold about 4% of the sample. The sample consisted of tumor-infiltrating memory CD4+ T cells sorted from the breast tumor. The cell subset or site label, as the study defines it: memory CD4+ T cells, CD4+CD45RO+CD25-. Receptors originate from a female donor with breast cancer.

This chain uses TRBV12-3 or TRBV12-4 with TRBJ1-2, with 8 bases lining up with TRBD1. The V and J ends lost 5 bases and 4 bases, in that order; junction bases with no gene match: 6. The CDR3 is made up of 14 amino acids. CDR3: CASSPGGRFYGYTF. In nucleotides, the CDR3 is TGTGCCAGCAGTCCAGGGGGCCGGTTCTATGGCTACACCTTC.

The rearrangement links TRBV28 to TRBJ1-4, with TRBD1 matching 7 bases. Germline assignment: CDR1 MDHEN and CDR2 SYDVKM. V trimming: 7 bases; J trimming: 0 bases; junction bases outside the gene matches: 5. The CDR3 runs 15 residues. The CDR3: CASMEGAATNEKLFF. The CDR3 nucleotides are TGTGCCAGCATGGAGGGGGCAGCAACTAATGAAAAACTGTTTTTT.

This clonotype was found many times. The chain combines TRBV25-1 with TRBJ2-1, with D perhaps TRBD1 or TRBD2 (6 bases each). This CDR3 contains 19 residues. With 1 base removed from V and 3 bases from J, the gap between germline ends came to 22 bases. Per the germline V gene, CDR1 is MGHDK and CDR2 is SYGVNS. Here the CDR3 reads CASSESTGSGRSGYNEQFF. DNA of the CDR3: TGTGCCAGCAGTGAATCTACAGGGAGCGGGCGGTCGGGCTACAATGAGCAGTTCTTC.

This clonotype turned up a few times. This sequence joins TRBV7-2 and TRBJ2-1, with 7 bases that match TRBD2. This CDR3 is 15 amino acids long. V gave up 2 bases and J gave up 2 bases; unmatched junction bases: 3. Germline V gives CDR1 SGHTA, CDR2 FQGNSA. The CDR3 DNA follows: TGTGCCAGCAGCTTAACCCGGGAGGCCTACAATGAGCAGTTCTTC. It yields the protein CASSLTREAYNEQFF. Full variable domain (remainder filled in from reference TRBV7-2 and TRBJ2-1): GAGVSQSPSNKVTEKGKDVELRCDPISGHTALYWYRQSLGQGLEFLIYFQGNSAPDKSGLPSDRFSAERTGGSVSTLTIQRTQQEDSAVYLCASSLTREAYNEQFFGPGTRLTVL.

Concerning this clonotype itself: A junction boundary mismatches the germline segment, possibly from a read error. The chain uses TRBV29-1 and TRBJ1-3, with 7 bases fitting TRBD1. CDR1 is SQVTM and CDR2 is ANQGSEA in the germline V gene. The CDR3 runs 15 residues. CDR3 protein: CSAYSGTVSENTIYF. DNA for the CDR3: TGCAGCGCCTACTCCGGGACAGTCTCTGAAAACACCATATATTTT.

The V gene is TRBV9, the J gene TRBJ2-3, with 12 bases matching TRBD1. Germline V CDR1 and CDR2: SGDLS, YYNGEE. The CDR3 runs to 16 residues. Trimming cost V 3 bases and J 7 bases; bases outside gene matches: 9. Here the CDR3 DNA reads TGTGCCAGCAGCGAGGGTTGGGACAGGGGGCTATATACGCAGTATTTT. Amino acid sequence: CASSEGWDRGLYTQYF.

The rearrangement links TRBV6-5 to TRBJ2-4, with D maybe TRBD2 (6 bases). From germline, CDR1 is MNHEY and CDR2 SVGAGI. V was shortened by 4 bases and J by 12 bases, with 22 bases between the two germline ends. This CDR3 spans 15 amino acids. The CDR3 reads CASSSSGCQVDTQYF. CDR3 DNA sequence: TGTGCCAGCAGTTCGAGCGGGTGCCAGGTAGACACTCAGTACTTC.

The chain employs TRBV5-5 and TRBJ2-7; TRBD2 agrees at 8 bases. The CDR3 has 14 residues. The V segment lost 0 bases and the J segment 3 bases; nucleotides outside the gene matches: 2. In germline, CDR1 is SGHKS, CDR2 YYEKEE (reference sequence). The CDR3 region has the DNA TGTGCCAGCAGCTTGGCACGGGGGGGCTACGAGCAGTACTTC. Protein: CASSLARGGYEQYF.

This chain connects TRBV3-1 to TRBJ2-6, with D possibly being TRBD1 or TRBD2 (5 bases each). In germline, CDR1 is LGHDT, CDR2 YNNKEL (reference sequence). The CDR3 covers 18 residues. Trimming shortened V by 0 bases and J by 0 bases, and 12 bases separated the two germline ends. The CDR3 loop reads CASSQEGVIGSGANVLTF. The CDR3 DNA reads as TGTGCCAGCAGCCAAGAGGGGGTTATAGGCTCTGGGGCCAACGTCCTGACTTTC. The full variable domain, its missing parts supplied by reference TRBV3-1 and TRBJ2-6, is DTAVSQTPKYLVTQMGNDKSIKCEQNLGHDTMYWYKQDSKKFLKIMFSYNNKELIINETVPNRFSPKSPDKAHLNLHINSLELGDSAVYFCASSQEGVIGSGANVLTFGAGSRLTVL.

The chain is built from TRBV18 and TRBJ2-1; TRBD2 matches 8 bases. The CDR3 contains 14 residues. Unmatched junction bases numbered 3, after V lost 3 bases and J lost 5 bases. Germline lookup yields CDR1 KGHSH and CDR2 LQKENI. The CDR3 DNA sequence: TGTGCCAGCTCACCGGGACTAGGGAACAATGAGCAGTTCTTC. Translated, it gives CASSPGLGNNEQFF.

This clonotype was detected many times. The chain has TRBV27 and TRBJ1-5; 7 nucleotides agree with TRBD1. V trimming: 8 bases; J trimming: 5 bases; junction bases outside the gene matches: 15. The CDR3 is 16 amino acids. Per germline, CDR1 MNHEY and CDR2 SMNVEV (reference sequence). The CDR3 is CASGLQGVSSHQPQHF. CDR3 bases: TGTGCCAGCGGCCTCCAGGGGGTTAGTTCCCATCAGCCCCAGCATTTT.

The gene calls are TRBV12-3 or TRBV12-4 and TRBJ2-6; D is unresolved. The ends were cut back, 3 bases at V and 2 bases at J, with 5 bases in the middle. The CDR3 is made up of 14 amino acids. The CDR3 DNA follows: TGTGCCAGCAGTTTCCCGACTGGGGCCAACGTCCTGACTTTC. Protein: CASSFPTGANVLTF.

This clonotype was found a few times. The CDR3 DNA reads TGTGCCAGCAGCCAAGGGAGCGAAAAACTGTTTTTT. It is translated as CASSQGSEKLFF. The chain joins TRBV3-1 to TRBJ1-4; D is unclear. The CDR3 is made up of 12 amino acids. In germline, CDR1 is LGHDT, CDR2 YNNKEL (reference sequence). The V gene lost 1 base and the J gene lost 8 bases, with 5 bases spanning the gap.

V is TRBV4-1 and J is TRBJ2-3; maybe TRBD1 (5 bases). The germline V gene has CDR1 MGHRA and CDR2 YSYEKL. The CDR3 runs to 16 residues. Trimming removed 6 bases from V and 2 bases from J, with 18 bases in between. The CDR3 coding sequence is TGCGCCAGCAGGATTGGGCAGGGTACGAACACAGATACGCAGTATTTT. This codes for CASRIGQGTNTDTQYF.

This clonotype was seen more than once but under ten times. The rearrangement joins TRBV27 to TRBJ2-6; D remains unclear. V gave up 5 bases and J gave up 0 bases, with 14 bases separating them. This CDR3 spans 17 amino acids. CDR1 MNHEY and CDR2 SMNVEV come from the germline V gene (reference sequence). CDR3 region: CASSPRSVSSGANVLTF. CDR3 nucleotides: TGTGCCAGCAGTCCCCGGTCGGTTAGCTCTGGGGCCAACGTCCTGACTTTC.

A few counts support this clonotype. The chain uses TRBV7-8 and TRBJ1-4, with D hard to call. Trimming shortened V by 4 bases and J by 8 bases, and 8 bases separated the two germline ends. The CDR3 totals 12 residues. The germline V gene encodes CDR1 SGHVS and CDR2 FQNEAQ. This CDR3 reads CASSSVREKLFF. The CDR3 DNA is TGTGCCAGCAGCTCCGTACGGGAAAAACTGTTTTTT.

The V call is TRBV4-1, the J call TRBJ2-2, with TRBD1 identical over 11 bases. The ends lost 4 bases at V and 5 bases at J; junction bases unmatched: 6. The V gene's germline CDR1 is MGHRA and CDR2 YSYEKL. The CDR3 is made up of 16 amino acids. The CDR3 is CASSLGQGARTGELFF. The DNA of the CDR3 is TGCGCCAGCAGCCTCGGACAGGGGGCGCGTACCGGGGAGCTGTTTTTT.